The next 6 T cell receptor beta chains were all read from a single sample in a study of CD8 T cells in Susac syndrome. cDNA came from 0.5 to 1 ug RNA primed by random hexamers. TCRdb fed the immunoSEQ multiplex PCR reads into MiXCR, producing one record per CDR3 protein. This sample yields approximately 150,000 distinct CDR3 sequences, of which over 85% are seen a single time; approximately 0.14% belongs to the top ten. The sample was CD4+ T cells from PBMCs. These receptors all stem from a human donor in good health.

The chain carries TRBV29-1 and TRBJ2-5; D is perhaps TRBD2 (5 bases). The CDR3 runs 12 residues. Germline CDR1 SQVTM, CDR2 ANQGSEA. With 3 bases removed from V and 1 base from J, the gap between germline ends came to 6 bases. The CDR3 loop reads CSVDRGQETQYF. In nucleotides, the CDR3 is TGCAGCGTTGATCGGGGCCAAGAGACCCAGTACTTC.

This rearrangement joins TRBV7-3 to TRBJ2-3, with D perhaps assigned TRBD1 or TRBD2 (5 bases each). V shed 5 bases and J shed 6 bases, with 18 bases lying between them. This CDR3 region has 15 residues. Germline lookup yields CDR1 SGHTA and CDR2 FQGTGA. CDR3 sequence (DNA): TGTGCCAGCAGCCCCCCGGGACCCCGAGAGGATACGCAGTATTTT. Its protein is CASSPPGPREDTQYF.

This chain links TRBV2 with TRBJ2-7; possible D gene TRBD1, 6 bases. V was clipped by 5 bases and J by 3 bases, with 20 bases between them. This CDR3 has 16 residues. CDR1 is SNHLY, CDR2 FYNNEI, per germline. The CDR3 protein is CASSPDRFNMGYEQYF. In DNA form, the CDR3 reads TGTGCCAGCAGTCCAGACAGGTTCAATATGGGCTACGAGCAGTACTTC. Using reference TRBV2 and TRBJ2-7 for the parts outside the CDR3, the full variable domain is EPEVTQTPSHQVTQMGQEVILRCVPISNHLYFYWYRQILGQKVEFLVSFYNNEISEKSEIFDDQFSVERPDGSNFTLKIRSTKLEDSAMYFCASSPDRFNMGYEQYFGPGTRLTVT.

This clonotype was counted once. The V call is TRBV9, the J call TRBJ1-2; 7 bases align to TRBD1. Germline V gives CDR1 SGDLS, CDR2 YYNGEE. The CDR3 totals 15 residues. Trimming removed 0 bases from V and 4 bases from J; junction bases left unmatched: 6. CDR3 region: CASSVEDRSRYGYTF. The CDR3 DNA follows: TGTGCCAGCAGCGTAGAGGACAGGTCCCGCTATGGCTACACCTTC.

The CDR3 nucleotides read TGTGCCAGCAGCCATGCCTCCTACGAGCAGTACTTC. This sequence encodes CASSHASYEQYF. The chain joins TRBV3-1 to TRBJ2-7; D is unclear. This CDR3 has 12 residues. In germline, CDR1 is LGHDT, CDR2 YNNKEL (reference sequence). V was trimmed by 3 bases and J by 0 bases, leaving 3 bases between them.

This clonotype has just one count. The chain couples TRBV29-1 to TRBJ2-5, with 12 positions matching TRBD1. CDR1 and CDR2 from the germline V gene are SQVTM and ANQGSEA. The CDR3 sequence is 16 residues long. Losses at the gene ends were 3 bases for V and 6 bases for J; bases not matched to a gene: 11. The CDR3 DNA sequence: TGCAGCGTTGAGGGAGGGACAGGGGGCGTAGGAAAGACCCAGTACTTC. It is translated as CSVEGGTGGVGKTQYF.